The 28 T cell receptor beta chains in this list originate from one sample, sequenced in a study of beta chain features in type 1 diabetes. Whole-study findings and limits: TCRB CDR3s were moderately but significantly shorter in Type 1 diabetes patients in all four CD4+ subsets.

Expressed TCRB transcripts were sequenced after all isolated RNA was converted to cDNA. Assay: immunoSEQ multiplex PCR; the TCRdb copy retains only in-frame clones and omits some. This sample yields around 120,000 clones, of which approximately 15% are seen a single time; 2.6% belongs to the top ten. These receptors' antigens are unknown. Sequences were obtained from central memory CD4+ T cells from blood. These receptors were collected from a man aged 18 to 30 with type 1 diabetes.

This clone was picked up a small number of times. The V and J genes are TRBV30 and TRBJ1-1; 9 bases fit TRBD1. The germline V gene encodes CDR1 GTSNPN and CDR2 SVGIG (reference sequence). This CDR3 has 14 amino acids. Trimming removed 3 bases from V and 7 bases from J; junction bases left unmatched: 9. The CDR3 bases are TGTGCCTGGAGCGCGTTGGGACAGGGAAGTGAAGCTTTCTTT. It codes for CAWSALGQGSEAFF.

This clone was detected a few times. V gene TRBV19 combines with J gene TRBJ1-4; 10 nucleotides align to TRBD1. The CDR3 covers 14 residues. Germline lookup yields CDR1 LNHDA and CDR2 SQIVND (reference sequence). Trimming at V came to 7 bases and at J to 6 bases, leaving 5 bases not matched to a gene. The CDR3 reads CASTPTGGDEKLFF. The CDR3 DNA follows: TGTGCCAGTACCCCGACAGGGGGCGATGAAAAACTGTTTTTT.

This clone was seen only a few times. The chain joins TRBV2 to TRBJ2-3; 9 bases match TRBD2. V trimming: 6 bases; J trimming: 6 bases; junction bases outside the gene matches: 7. The CDR3 extends over 14 amino acids. Germline assignment: CDR1 SNHLY and CDR2 FYNNEI. The CDR3: CASSYSGRRDTQYF. The CDR3 DNA follows: TGTGCCAGCAGCTATAGCGGGAGAAGGGATACGCAGTATTTT.

The chain has TRBV30 and TRBJ2-7, with TRBD1 identical over 10 bases. Germline trimming cut 0 bases from V and 5 bases from J; bases unmatched to any gene: 7. CDR3 size: 15 residues. The V gene's germline CDR1 is GTSNPN and CDR2 SVGIG (reference sequence). In DNA form, the CDR3 reads TGTGCCTGGAGTGTACCGGGACAGGGGATCGACGAGCAGTACTTC. Encoded protein: CAWSVPGQGIDEQYF.

In its sample, this clone was seen many times. Other nucleotide sequences in the sample specify the same CDR3. The chain is built from TRBV5-1 and TRBJ2-1; TRBD1 matches 8 bases. CDR3 length equals 15 residues. J gave up 2 bases and V 1 base, and 2 bases lay outside the gene matches. Germline assignment: CDR1 SGHRS and CDR2 YFSETQ. Written as DNA, the CDR3 is TGCGCCAGCAGCTTGACAGGGGGTGCCTACAATGAGCAGTTCTTC. Translated, it gives CASSLTGGAYNEQFF.

This sequence joins TRBV14 and TRBJ2-1; 9 nucleotides align to TRBD2. Germline V gene data show CDR1 as SGHDN and CDR2 as FVKESK. The CDR3 totals 16 residues. V shed 2 bases, J shed 2 bases, and the junction held 4 bases outside the gene matches. The CDR3 here is CASSQLSGGTYNEQFF. CDR3 sequence (DNA): TGTGCCAGCAGCCAACTTAGCGGGGGTACCTACAATGAGCAGTTCTTC.

This clone occurred a few times. The CDR3 bases are TGCGCCAGCAGCTTGACTCAACAGGTTCTGAACGAGCAGTACTTC. It codes for CASSLTQQVLNEQYF. The J gene is TRBJ2-7, the V gene TRBV5-1, with D possibly matching TRBD1 (5 bases). In germline, CDR1 is SGHRS, CDR2 YFSETQ. Trimming removed 1 base from V and 5 bases from J, with 16 bases in between. The CDR3 runs 15 residues. Complete variable domain (other parts from reference TRBV5-1 and TRBJ2-7): KAGVTQTPRYLIKTRGQQVTLSCSPISGHRSVSWYQQTPGQGLQFLFEYFSETQRNKGNFPGRFSGRQFSNSRSEMNVSTLELGDSALYLCASSLTQQVLNEQYFGPGTRLTVT.

The V call is TRBV7-9, the J call TRBJ2-1; 8 nucleotides match TRBD1. Germline V lookup: CDR1 SEHNR, CDR2 FQNEAQ (reference sequence). V trimming: 3 bases; J trimming: 8 bases; junction bases outside the gene matches: 6. The CDR3 has 14 amino acids. The CDR3 bases are TGTGCCAGCAGCTTCGGACAGGGTGTGGATGAGCAGTTCTTC. Its translation is CASSFGQGVDEQFF.

This clone showed up just a few times. In nucleotides, the CDR3 is TGTGCCTGGACGTCCAACTATGGCTACACCTTC. Translation: CAWTSNYGYTF. V usage is TRBV30 and J usage is TRBJ1-2, with no clear D. Trimming shortened V by 4 bases and J by 2 bases, and 5 bases separated the two germline ends. CDR1 and CDR2 from the germline V gene are GTSNPN and SVGIG (reference sequence). CDR3 length: 11 amino acids. Full variable domain (remainder filled in from reference TRBV30 and TRBJ1-2): SQTIHQWPATLVQPVGSPLSLECTVEGTSNPNLYWYRQAAGRGLQLLFYSVGIGQISSEVPQNLSASRPQDRQFILSSKKLLLSDSGFYLCAWTSNYGYTFGSGTRLTVV.

The genes are TRBV5-1 and TRBJ2-1, with a possible D match to TRBD1 (5 bases). The germline CDR1 and CDR2 sequences are SGHRS and YFSETQ. This CDR3 region has 13 residues. V shed 0 bases and J shed 5 bases, with 6 bases lying between them. In DNA, the CDR3 is TGCGCCAGCAGCTTGGTCAGGGACAATGAGCAGTTCTTC. This gives the protein CASSLVRDNEQFF.

The rearrangement joins TRBV30 to TRBJ2-1; 13 nucleotides line up with TRBD2. The V gene's germline CDR1 is GTSNPN and CDR2 SVGIG (reference sequence). CDR3 length: 16 amino acids. Trimming cost V 2 bases and J 3 bases; bases outside gene matches: 4. This CDR3 is CAWSSTSGRVYNEQFF. The DNA of the CDR3 is TGTGCCTGGAGTTCCACTAGCGGGAGGGTCTACAATGAGCAGTTCTTC.

This clone was observed a few times. This chain uses TRBV6-5 with TRBJ2-7; 7 bases are shared with TRBD1. With 4 bases clipped from V and 0 bases from J, the junction kept 9 bases outside the gene matches. Germline-derived CDR1 and CDR2 are MNHEY and SVGAGI. This CDR3 region has 16 residues. Written as DNA, the CDR3 is TGTGCCAGCAGTTGGGCTTCGGGACAGCCCTCCTACGAGCAGTACTTC. It translates to CASSWASGQPSYEQYF.

This clone was seen a few times. This chain uses TRBV7-6 with TRBJ2-2; TRBD1 matches at 7 bases. Germline V gene data show CDR1 as SGHVS and CDR2 as FNYEAQ. CDR3 length: 13 residues. J lost 8 bases, V lost 5 bases, and 5 bases had no gene match. The CDR3 reads CASSRQGSGELFF. CDR3 in DNA: TGTGCCAGCAGCCGACAGGGCTCTGGGGAGCTGTTTTTT.

This clone was picked up a small number of times. A clone one base away is much larger, so this may be a read error. The chain's CDR3 is CSVEELWGDTEAFF. The CDR3 coding sequence is TGCAGCGTTGAAGAGCTGTGGGGTGACACTGAAGCTTTCTTT. The chain joins TRBV29-1 to TRBJ1-1; D gene ambiguous. The V gene lost 0 bases and the J gene lost 3 bases, with 11 bases spanning the gap. Germline assignment: CDR1 SQVTM and CDR2 ANQGSEA. The CDR3 covers 14 residues.

This clone appeared many times. The chain couples TRBV18 to TRBJ2-3; 7 nucleotides align to TRBD2. The CDR3 is made up of 17 amino acids. Germline trimming cut 4 bases from V and 4 bases from J; bases unmatched to any gene: 14. CDR1 is KGHSH, CDR2 LQKENI, per germline. The CDR3: CASSLRLLGAGPDTQYF. CDR3 nucleotide sequence: TGTGCCAGCTCACTGCGGCTGCTAGGAGCGGGGCCAGATACGCAGTATTTT.

Only a few counts were recorded for this clone. This chain joins TRBV7-9 and TRBJ2-5; TRBD1 is a possible D gene (6 bases). This CDR3 is 15 amino acids long. V was trimmed by 1 base and J by 4 bases, leaving 13 bases between them. Per the germline V gene, CDR1 is SEHNR and CDR2 is FQNEAQ (reference sequence). This CDR3 reads CASSLGGQGTETQYF. As DNA, the CDR3 is TGTGCCAGCAGCTTAGGAGGGCAGGGGACAGAGACCCAGTACTTC.

The V and J genes are TRBV6-6 and TRBJ1-2; D perhaps matches TRBD1 (5 bases). Looked up from germline, CDR1 is MNHNY and CDR2 is SVGAGI (reference sequence). The CDR3 consists of 13 residues. V was pared by 0 bases and J by 6 bases, with 8 bases between. The CDR3 DNA reads as TGTGCCAGCAGTTACTCAGGGGTGGATGGCTACACCTTC. Its protein product is CASSYSGVDGYTF.

This chain uses TRBV20-1 with TRBJ1-2; D unclear. V dropped 3 bases and J dropped 8 bases, with 7 bases sitting between them. The germline V gene has CDR1 DFQATT and CDR2 SNEGSKA (reference sequence). The CDR3 contains 10 residues. CDR3 nucleotides: TGCAGTGCTAGTGACGGAGGCTACACCTTC. As protein: CSASDGGYTF.

The chain combines TRBV9 with TRBJ2-5; 8 nucleotides agree with TRBD1. The V gene's germline CDR1 is SGDLS and CDR2 YYNGEE. The junction had 10 bases not matched to a gene; V was cut back by 4 bases and J by 5 bases. The CDR3 totals 15 residues. CDR3 loop: CASSLDQGAEETQYF. CDR3 bases: TGTGCCAGCAGCCTTGACCAGGGGGCGGAGGAGACCCAGTACTTC.

The J gene is TRBJ2-2, the V gene TRBV30; 7 bases are shared with TRBD1. Germline CDR1 reads GTSNPN; CDR2 reads SVGIG (reference sequence). The CDR3 spans 15 residues. Trimming cost V 3 bases and J 6 bases; bases outside gene matches: 10. CDR3 nucleotide sequence: TGTGCCTGGAGGAAGACAGGGTTCCTCCCCGGGGAGCTGTTTTTT. Its translation: CAWRKTGFLPGELFF.

This clone was detected only a few times. At the DNA level, this CDR3 is encoded by other sequences in the same sample as well. The V and J genes are TRBV7-9 and TRBJ2-1; possible D gene TRBD2, 5 bases. The germline V gene has CDR1 SEHNR and CDR2 FQNEAQ (reference sequence). Deletions cut 5 bases from V and 10 bases from J, with 21 bases between. The CDR3 extends over 15 amino acids. CDR3 sequence (DNA): TGTGCCAGCAGCCCTAGAGGCGCGGGTGGAAGGGAGCAGTTCTTC. It yields the protein CASSPRGAGGREQFF.

The chain joins TRBV29-1 to TRBJ2-7; 12 bases match TRBD1. The J segment lost 5 bases and the V segment lost 6 bases, leaving 11 bases of the junction unmatched. From germline, CDR1 is SQVTM and CDR2 ANQGSEA. The CDR3 is 15 amino acids. Here the CDR3 reads CSVGPGTGGSDEQYF. CDR3 nucleotide sequence: TGCAGCGTCGGTCCCGGGACAGGGGGCTCAGACGAGCAGTACTTC.

This clone was counted only a few times. The rearrangement joins TRBV2 to TRBJ2-7, with D uncertain. The V gene lost 8 bases and the J gene lost 0 bases, with 11 bases spanning the gap. The CDR3 has 13 amino acids. From germline, CDR1 is SNHLY and CDR2 FYNNEI. The CDR3, as DNA: TGTGCCAGCCGCCGTTTCGGCTCCTACGAGCAGTACTTC. Amino acid sequence: CASRRFGSYEQYF. The variable domain in full, completed from reference TRBV2 and TRBJ2-7, reads EPEVTQTPSHQVTQMGQEVILRCVPISNHLYFYWYRQILGQKVEFLVSFYNNEISEKSEIFDDQFSVERPDGSNFTLKIRSTKLEDSAMYFCASRRFGSYEQYFGPGTRLTVT.

This clone occurred a few times. The V call is TRBV5-1, the J call TRBJ2-1; 13 bases agree with TRBD2. Germline V CDR1 and CDR2: SGHRS, YFSETQ. V gave up 1 base and J gave up 6 bases; unmatched junction bases: 7. This CDR3 is 17 amino acids long. The CDR3 reads CASSLMAGLAGSNEQFF. DNA of the CDR3: TGCGCCAGCAGCTTGATGGCGGGACTAGCGGGGTCCAATGAGCAGTTCTTC. Filled out from reference TRBV5-1 and TRBJ2-1, the complete variable domain reads KAGVTQTPRYLIKTRGQQVTLSCSPISGHRSVSWYQQTPGQGLQFLFEYFSETQRNKGNFPGRFSGRQFSNSRSEMNVSTLELGDSALYLCASSLMAGLAGSNEQFFGPGTRLTVL.

This clone was observed a handful of times. The genes are TRBV7-2 and TRBJ1-1; unclear D gene. Germline CDR1 is SGHTA and CDR2 is FQGNSA. Trimming removed 5 bases at V and 1 base at J, with 8 bases between. CDR3 length: 13 amino acids. DNA for the CDR3: TGTGCCAGCAGCCTCGAAGGGAACACTGAAGCTTTCTTT. It yields the protein CASSLEGNTEAFF.

The V and J genes are TRBV5-1 and TRBJ2-3; D perhaps matches TRBD2 (6 bases). Trimming left V 2 bases short and J 4 bases short, with 14 bases between. This CDR3 region has 15 residues. CDR1 is SGHRS, CDR2 YFSETQ, per germline. The CDR3 bases are TGCGCCAGCAGCTTTTCCCGGGGGAACGCAGATACGCAGTATTTT. It encodes CASSFSRGNADTQYF.

This clone was detected a few times. The V call is TRBV30, the J call TRBJ2-2; 7 nucleotides align to TRBD1. There are 17 residues in the CDR3. CDR1 is GTSNPN, CDR2 SVGIG, per germline (reference sequence). Trimming took 5 bases from V and 1 from J; bases not matched to a gene: 13. DNA of the CDR3: TGTGCCTGGGACAGGGCGAGTGTGATGGTGAACACCGGGGAGCTGTTTTTT. The encoded protein is CAWDRASVMVNTGELFF.

This chain links TRBV7-2 with TRBJ2-3; D gene unclear. This CDR3 contains 12 residues. Germline CDR1 is SGHTA and CDR2 is FQGNSA. Trimming removed 1 base from V and 7 bases from J, with 6 bases in between. In DNA, the CDR3 is TGTGCCAGCAGCTTAGACCGGAATACGCAGTATTTT. Translating gives CASSLDRNTQYF.